The 14 T cell receptor beta chains given below trace back to one sample, sequenced in a study of T-cell memory formation after mild COVID-19. TCRdb re-called the 5' RACE reads with MiXCR, one entry per CDR3 protein. The data contain fewer than 500,000 distinct CDR3 sequences, 20% to 30% of them singletons. Sequenced sample: PBMCs or a T cell subset sorted from them (not recorded which). These receptors were collected from an adult woman who had mild COVID-19 (a few samples of this study predate the infection). Cell type and time point are not known.

The chain is built from TRBV20-1 and TRBJ2-1; 9 nucleotides match TRBD1. The CDR3 consists of 14 residues. The V gene end was trimmed by 6 bases and the J gene end by 6 bases; junction bases not matched to a gene: 9. Germline assignment: CDR1 DFQATT and CDR2 SNEGSKA (reference sequence). CDR3 DNA: TGCAGTGCCCAGGGACAGGGCTATGGCAATGAGCAGTTCTTC. As protein: CSAQGQGYGNEQFF.

This clonotype was seen a few times. CDR3 sequence (DNA): TGCGCCAGCAGCTTGACTCCGGGACTCGACAACTACGAGCAGTACTTC. Protein product: CASSLTPGLDNYEQYF. This chain connects TRBV5-1 to TRBJ2-7, with D possibly matching TRBD2 (6 bases). V was clipped by 1 base and J by 3 bases, with 17 bases between them. In germline, CDR1 is SGHRS, CDR2 YFSETQ. The CDR3 consists of 16 residues.

The rearrangement links TRBV2 to TRBJ2-4; TRBD1 matches 9 bases. V shed 5 bases and J 8 bases; nucleotides not matched to a gene: 7. This CDR3 contains 14 residues. CDR1 SNHLY and CDR2 FYNNEI come from the germline V gene. The CDR3 reads CASSRDRVLDIQYF. CDR3 sequence (DNA): TGTGCCAGCAGTAGGGACAGGGTCTTGGACATTCAGTACTTC.

The chain has TRBV10-3 and TRBJ2-1; the D gene could be TRBD1 or TRBD2 (6 bases each). Trimming shortened V by 6 bases and J by 4 bases, and 10 bases separated the two germline ends. Germline V gene lookup returns CDR1 ENHRY and CDR2 SYGVKD. The CDR3 is made up of 13 amino acids. The CDR3: CAISGGDYNEQFF. Written as DNA, the CDR3 is TGTGCCATCAGCGGGGGCGATTACAATGAGCAGTTCTTC.

This clonotype was seen more than once but under ten times. The chain links TRBV24-1 to TRBJ2-7, with D uncertain. Germline CDR1 reads KGHDR; CDR2 reads SFDVKD. The CDR3 loop spans 13 amino acids. Trimming cost V 1 base and J 5 bases, with 8 bases left between them. DNA of the CDR3: TGTGCCACCAGTGATTTACCAGGCAACGAGCAGTACTTC. Translated: CATSDLPGNEQYF.

The gene calls are TRBV5-6 and TRBJ2-1; 7 bases line up with TRBD2. The CDR3 covers 14 residues. Unmatched junction bases numbered 7, after V lost 3 bases and J lost 7 bases. Germline V gene data show CDR1 as SGHDT and CDR2 as YYEEEE. The CDR3, as DNA: TGTGCCAGCAGCTCCCCTGGGGGAGGGAATGAGCAGTTCTTC. Its translation is CASSSPGGGNEQFF.

The J gene is TRBJ1-4, the V gene TRBV3-1; D perhaps matches TRBD1 (5 bases). This CDR3 region has 15 residues. CDR1 is LGHDT, CDR2 YNNKEL, per germline (reference sequence). The germline V and J ends were trimmed by 3 bases and 5 bases, with 13 bases remaining between them. The CDR3 here is CASSQARGGNEKLFF. The CDR3 DNA reads as TGTGCCAGCAGCCAGGCGCGGGGCGGAAATGAAAAACTGTTTTTT. Supplemented by reference TRBV3-1 and TRBJ1-4, the full variable domain reads DTAVSQTPKYLVTQMGNDKSIKCEQNLGHDTMYWYKQDSKKFLKIMFSYNNKELIINETVPNRFSPKSPDKAHLNLHINSLELGDSAVYFCASSQARGGNEKLFFGSGTQLSVL.

In this sample, this clonotype turned up a few times. The gene calls are TRBV7-9 and TRBJ1-2, with 8 bases fitting TRBD1. The CDR3 loop spans 15 amino acids. V dropped 5 bases and J dropped 4; count of bases not matched to a gene: 9. CDR1 and CDR2 from the germline V gene are SEHNR and FQNEAQ (reference sequence). Here the CDR3 DNA reads TGTGCCAGCAGCGTCGAGGGACAGGACTCCTATGGCTACACCTTC. Amino acid sequence: CASSVEGQDSYGYTF.

This clonotype was seen repeatedly, ten times or more. The V call is TRBV29-1, the J call TRBJ2-5; weak D call: TRBD2 (6 bases). V was clipped by 7 bases and J by 1 base, with 10 bases between them. Germline CDR1 and CDR2: SQVTM and ANQGSEA. CDR3 length: 12 residues. Here the CDR3 reads CSGREPQETQYF. DNA of the CDR3: TGCAGCGGCCGGGAGCCCCAAGAGACCCAGTACTTC.

The genes are TRBV7-9 and TRBJ2-5; a possible D gene is TRBD1 (6 bases). Trimming cost V 11 bases and J 1 base, with 17 bases left between them. The CDR3 runs to 14 residues. Germline CDR1 and CDR2: SEHNR and FQNEAQ (reference sequence). The CDR3 region has the DNA TGTGCCCCAGGGGTGGGAGATGGCCAAGAGACCCAGTACTTC. This gives the protein CAPGVGDGQETQYF.

V and J are TRBV20-1 and TRBJ1-6; D is possibly TRBD1 (5 bases). CDR1 and CDR2 from the germline V gene are DFQATT and SNEGSKA (reference sequence). The CDR3 runs 13 residues. V was clipped by 1 base and J by 7 bases, with 8 bases between them. The CDR3 sequence is CSARGRENSPLHF. The CDR3 nucleotides are TGCAGTGCTAGAGGCAGGGAAAATTCACCCCTCCACTTT.

The chain couples TRBV11-2 to TRBJ2-3; 12 bases are a match to TRBD1. From germline, CDR1 is SGHAT and CDR2 FQNNGV. The CDR3 totals 17 residues. J was trimmed by 8 bases and V by 2 bases; bases with no gene match: 11. CDR3 sequence reads: CASSLLRGQGASGTQYF. CDR3 bases: TGTGCCAGCAGCTTACTCCGGGGACAGGGGGCCTCGGGTACGCAGTATTTT.

This clonotype turned up a few times. The chain recombines TRBV6-2 or TRBV6-3 with TRBJ2-7, with TRBD2 matching 11 bases. This CDR3 is 17 amino acids long. Germline V gives CDR1 MNHEY, CDR2 SVGEGT. V lost 5 bases to trimming and J lost 1 base; unmatched junction nucleotides: 10. This CDR3 is CASSLGTTSGRSYEQYF. The CDR3 DNA follows: TGTGCCAGCAGTCTTGGGACCACTAGCGGGAGATCCTACGAGCAGTACTTC.

The chain has TRBV29-1 and TRBJ1-1, with D perhaps TRBD1 (5 bases). V shed 4 bases and J shed 4 bases, with 16 bases lying between them. CDR1 SQVTM and CDR2 ANQGSEA come from the germline V gene. This CDR3 has 14 amino acids. The CDR3 loop reads CSVVTGPGGTEAFF. CDR3 DNA: TGCAGCGTTGTCACTGGGCCGGGGGGCACTGAAGCTTTCTTT.